The 11 T cell receptor beta chains given below trace back to one sample, sequenced in a study of early T cells in non-severe SARS-CoV-2 infection. TCRdb fed the 5' RACE reads into MiXCR, producing one record per CDR3 protein. This sample yields tens of thousands of distinct CDR3 sequences, of which approximately 6.9% are seen a single time; 4% to 4.5% belongs to the top ten. The specimen sequenced was whole blood. Receptor source: an adult who was a healthcare worker with PCR-confirmed SARS-CoV-2 infection or an uninfected control (not recorded which).

This clonotype was observed many times. The CDR3 region has the DNA TGTGCCAGCAGTCCGGGGCAGGGGTACTACGAGCAGTACTTC. Translated, it gives CASSPGQGYYEQYF. The rearrangement uses TRBV11-3 and TRBJ2-7; D may be TRBD1 (6 bases). CDR3 size: 14 residues. V gave up 6 bases and J gave up 3 bases, with 15 bases separating them. Germline values: CDR1 SGHNT, CDR2 YENEEA.

The table lists this clonotype with many counts. The CDR3 bases are TGCGCCAGCACTCGTGACAACTCCTACGAGCAGTACTTC. It specifies CASTRDNSYEQYF. The chain couples TRBV5-1 to TRBJ2-7; D ambiguous. The CDR3 extends over 13 amino acids. Trimming cost V 6 bases and J 0 bases, with 10 bases left between them. Germline CDR1 reads SGHRS; CDR2 reads YFSETQ.

Many counts were recorded for this clonotype. This chain joins TRBV7-9 and TRBJ2-1; 13 nucleotides align to TRBD2. Germline trimming cut 4 bases from V and 1 base from J; bases unmatched to any gene: 4. CDR1 and CDR2 from the germline V gene are SEHNR and FQNEAQ (reference sequence). This CDR3 contains 17 residues. The CDR3 bases are TGTGCCAGCAGCTCGGGACTAGCGGGACGATCCTACAATGAGCAGTTCTTC. This gives the protein CASSSGLAGRSYNEQFF.

About this clonotype: This clone may be a read error of a much larger clone one base away. This chain links TRBV29-1 with TRBJ1-1; maybe TRBD1 (5 bases). The germline gives CDR1 SQVTM, CDR2 ANQGSEA. This CDR3 is built from 13 residues. Between the trimmed V and J ends, which lost 0 bases and 1 base, there was a span of 6 bases. Here the CDR3 DNA reads TGCAGCGTTGAAGAGGGGGGGAACACTGAAGCTTTCTTT. This sequence encodes CSVEEGGNTEAFF.

In its sample, this clonotype was seen many times. The chain links TRBV5-6 to TRBJ1-2; D not certain. Germline V gene sequence: CDR1 SGHDT, CDR2 YYEEEE. The germline V and J ends were trimmed by 0 bases and 6 bases, with 9 bases remaining between them. The length of the CDR3 is 13 residues. The CDR3 protein is CASSLGRVDGYTF. In DNA, the CDR3 is TGTGCCAGCAGCTTGGGGAGGGTGGATGGCTACACCTTC.

This clonotype occurred many times. The V gene is TRBV4-1, the J gene TRBJ2-4; D is undetermined. The CDR3 has 16 residues. The V gene's germline CDR1 is MGHRA and CDR2 YSYEKL. Trimming pared 3 bases from V and 5 bases from J, leaving 17 bases between. CDR3 amino acids: CASSHAIGRPENIQYF. The DNA of the CDR3 is TGCGCCAGCAGCCACGCCATAGGCAGGCCCGAAAACATTCAGTACTTC.

This clonotype was seen repeatedly, ten times or more. V gene TRBV18 combines with J gene TRBJ2-5; D gene uncertain. The V end lost 2 bases, the J end lost 4 bases, and 8 bases lay between the germline ends. The CDR3 contains 13 residues. Germline CDR1 KGHSH, CDR2 LQKENI. The CDR3 coding sequence is TGTGCCAGCTCACCAGGAGAGACAGAGACCCAGTACTTC. Protein: CASSPGETETQYF.

J is TRBJ1-5 and V is TRBV20-1; no firm D call. The CDR3 is 12 amino acids. With 3 bases removed from V and 5 bases from J, the gap between germline ends came to 8 bases. CDR1 is DFQATT, CDR2 SNEGSKA, per germline (reference sequence). The CDR3 loop reads CSASSGDQPQHF. The CDR3 DNA follows: TGCAGTGCTAGTTCCGGAGATCAGCCCCAGCATTTT.

This clonotype was counted at least ten times. The gene calls are TRBV6-7 and TRBJ2-7, with 12 bases lining up with TRBD1. TRBV6-7 counts as an open reading frame of uncertain function. The length of the CDR3 is 17 residues. V dropped 2 bases and J dropped 5; count of bases not matched to a gene: 10. The CDR3 DNA reads TGTGCCAGCAGTTACCCCTCCGGGACAGGGGGCACCGACGAGCAGTACTTC. It is translated as CASSYPSGTGGTDEQYF.

This clonotype has at least ten counts. This chain joins TRBV20-1 and TRBJ1-2; perhaps TRBD1 as D (6 bases). Germline lookup yields CDR1 DFQATT and CDR2 SNEGSKA (reference sequence). CDR3 size: 10 residues. V was cut by 5 bases and J by 5 bases, with 6 bases left in between. CDR3: CSAGQYGYTF. Written as DNA, the CDR3 is TGCAGTGCTGGACAGTATGGCTACACCTTC.

This clonotype was counted many times. V and J are TRBV25-1 and TRBJ2-5; 9 bases are shared with TRBD2. J lost 5 bases, V lost 2 bases, and 9 bases had no gene match. CDR1 and CDR2 (germline): MGHDK, SYGVNS. CDR3 length: 16 residues. The chain's CDR3 is CASSEASGKWSETQYF. The CDR3 DNA follows: TGTGCCAGCAGTGAAGCTAGCGGGAAATGGAGTGAGACCCAGTACTTC. Drawing the rest from reference TRBV25-1 and TRBJ2-5, the complete variable domain is EADIYQTPRYLVIGTGKKITLECSQTMGHDKMYWYQQDPGMELHLIHYSYGVNSTEKGDLSSESTVSRIRTEHFPLTLESARPSHTSQYLCASSEASGKWSETQYFGPGTRLLVL.